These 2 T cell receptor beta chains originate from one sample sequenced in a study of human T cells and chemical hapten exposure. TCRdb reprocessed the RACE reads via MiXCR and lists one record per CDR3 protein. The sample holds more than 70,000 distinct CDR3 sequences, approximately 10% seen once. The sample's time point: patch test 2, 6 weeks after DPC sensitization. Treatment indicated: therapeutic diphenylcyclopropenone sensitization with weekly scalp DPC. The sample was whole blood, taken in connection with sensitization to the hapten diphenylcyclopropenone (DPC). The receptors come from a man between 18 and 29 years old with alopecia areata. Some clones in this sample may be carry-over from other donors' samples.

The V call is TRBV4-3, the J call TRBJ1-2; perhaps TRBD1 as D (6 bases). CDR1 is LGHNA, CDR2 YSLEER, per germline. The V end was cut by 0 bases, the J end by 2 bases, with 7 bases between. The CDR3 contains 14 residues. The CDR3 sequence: CASSQDTGNYGYTF. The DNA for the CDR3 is TGCGCCAGCAGCCAAGATACAGGGAACTATGGCTACACCTTC.

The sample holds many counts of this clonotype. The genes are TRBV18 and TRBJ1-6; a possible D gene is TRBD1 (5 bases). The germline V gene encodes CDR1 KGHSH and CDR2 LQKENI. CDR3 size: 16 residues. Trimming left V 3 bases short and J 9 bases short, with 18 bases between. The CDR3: CASSPEGLPFFSPLHF. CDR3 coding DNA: TGTGCCAGCTCACCGGAGGGGCTTCCTTTTTTTTCACCCCTCCACTTT. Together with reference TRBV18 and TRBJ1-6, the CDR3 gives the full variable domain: NAGVMQNPRHLVRRRGQEARLRCSPMKGHSHVYWYRQLPEEGLKFMVYLQKENIIDESGMPKERFSAEFPKEGPSILRIQQVVRGDSAAYFCASSPEGLPFFSPLHFGNGTRLTVT.